Presented here are 22 T cell receptor beta chains from one specimen sequenced in a study of blood T cells in healthy people across ages. It was with a sample-barcoded 5' primer and a J-beta primer mix that a second PCR of about 7 to 12 cycles was run. TCRdb analysed the 5' RACE reads with MiXCR anew, one entry per CDR3 protein. The top ten clones hold roughly 2% of a sample with about 1.8 million distinct CDR3 sequences, around 50% of them seen once. The material sequenced was blood. The origin of the receptors is a middle-aged woman in good health.

In this sample, this clonotype turned up a few times. The CDR3 loop reads CASSPGRFSTDTQYF. DNA for the CDR3: TGCGCCAGCAGCCCAGGACGGTTCAGCACAGATACGCAGTATTTT. V and J are TRBV5-1 and TRBJ2-3; no clear D gene. CDR1 and CDR2 from the germline V gene are SGHRS and YFSETQ. The CDR3 length is 15 residues. Trimming took off 4 bases at V and 0 bases at J, with 12 bases between the two ends.

This clonotype was picked up a small number of times. The V gene is TRBV4-2, the J gene TRBJ2-3; no firm D call. This CDR3 has 14 amino acids. Trimming shortened V by 3 bases and J by 2 bases, and 9 bases separated the two germline ends. Germline V lookup: CDR1 LGHNA, CDR2 YNFKEQ. The CDR3 nucleotides are TGTGCCAGCAGCCAGCCCCAATTCACAGATACGCAGTATTTT. Its protein is CASSQPQFTDTQYF.

This clonotype was picked up a small number of times. This chain links TRBV5-1 with TRBJ1-2, with 8 bases identical to TRBD1. V lost 4 bases and J lost 4; bases outside the gene matches: 12. This CDR3 comprises 16 residues. Germline-derived CDR1 and CDR2 are SGHRS and YFSETQ. This CDR3 is CASSLARDRYSYGYTF. CDR3 bases: TGCGCCAGCAGCCTTGCCCGGGACAGGTATTCCTATGGCTACACCTTC.

V is TRBV29-1 and J is TRBJ1-1, with D possibly being TRBD1 (5 bases). V was pared by 6 bases and J by 1 base, with 18 bases between. The CDR3 covers 15 residues. From germline, CDR1 is SQVTM and CDR2 ANQGSEA. The CDR3, as DNA: TGCAGCGTAGGACAATTAACCTTCACGAACACTGAAGCTTTCTTT. Residues: CSVGQLTFTNTEAFF.

This clonotype was observed a handful of times. V and J are TRBV24-1 and TRBJ1-4, with no clear D. The CDR3 has 13 amino acids. CDR1 and CDR2 from the germline V gene are KGHDR and SFDVKD. Trimming pared 4 bases from V and 8 bases from J, leaving 10 bases between. CDR3 bases: TGTGCCACCAGTGACAGCCAACAGGAAAAACTGTTTTTT. This codes for CATSDSQQEKLFF.

The chain recombines TRBV10-3 with TRBJ1-2; perhaps TRBD1 as D (5 bases). CDR3 length equals 16 residues. Germline CDR1 and CDR2: ENHRY and SYGVKD. V lost 2 bases to trimming and J lost 1 base, with 14 bases between them. This CDR3 reads CAISELRGNGNYGYTF. CDR3 coding DNA: TGTGCCATCAGTGAGCTTAGGGGTAACGGTAACTATGGCTACACCTTC.

This clonotype was recorded a few times. The rearrangement uses TRBV27 and TRBJ2-5; 14 nucleotides agree with TRBD2. The CDR3 length is 15 residues. Per germline, CDR1 MNHEY and CDR2 SMNVEV (reference sequence). V dropped 5 bases and J dropped 5; count of bases not matched to a gene: 4. The DNA of the CDR3 is TGTGCCAGCAGTCAGACTAGCGGGGGGGCTGAGACCCAGTACTTC. It translates to CASSQTSGGAETQYF.

V and J are TRBV11-1 and TRBJ2-7; D might be TRBD2 (5 bases). This CDR3 is built from 15 residues. V was pared by 1 base and J by 2 bases, with 12 bases between. CDR1 and CDR2 from the germline V gene are SGHAT and FQDESV (reference sequence). CDR3 nucleotides: TGTGCCAGCAGCTTAGACCGGGGTACAACCTACGAGCAGTACTTC. It encodes CASSLDRGTTYEQYF.

The chain is built from TRBV10-3 and TRBJ2-1, with 8 bases fitting TRBD2. Germline loops: CDR1 ENHRY, CDR2 SYGVKD. The V segment lost 8 bases and the J segment 5 bases; nucleotides outside the gene matches: 8. CDR3 length: 14 amino acids. The DNA for the CDR3 is TGTGCCATCGGCCCTGGCGGGGGGAACAATGAGCAGTTCTTC. It specifies CAIGPGGGNNEQFF.

The rearrangement joins TRBV12-3 or TRBV12-4 to TRBJ2-7; possible D gene TRBD1, 5 bases. Trimming took off 7 bases at V and 7 bases at J, with 20 bases between the two ends. The CDR3 runs to 14 residues. The CDR3 DNA reads TGTGCCAGCACCCCTGGCGTTCCCAGACAGGAGCAGTACTTC. It yields the protein CASTPGVPRQEQYF.

V gene TRBV7-8 combines with J gene TRBJ2-1; TRBD2 aligns across 8 bases. In germline, CDR1 is SGHVS, CDR2 FQNEAQ. The ends lost 5 bases at V and 7 bases at J; junction bases unmatched: 10. The CDR3 extends over 15 amino acids. CDR3 amino acids: CASSPRGGPGNEQFF. The CDR3 bases are TGTGCCAGCAGCCCACGGGGGGGGCCGGGGAATGAGCAGTTCTTC. The complete variable domain, with remaining parts taken from reference TRBV7-8 and TRBJ2-1, reads GAGVSQSPRYKVAKRGQDVALRCDPISGHVSLFWYQQALGQGPEFLTYFQNEAQLDKSGLPSDRFFAERPEGSVSTLKIQRTQQEDSAVYLCASSPRGGPGNEQFFGPGTRLTVL.

This rearrangement joins TRBV6-5 to TRBJ2-1; perhaps TRBD1 as D (5 bases). The V and J ends lost 8 bases and 9 bases respectively, with 20 bases between them. The CDR3 extends over 14 amino acids. Germline values: CDR1 MNHEY, CDR2 SVGAGI. DNA for the CDR3: TGTGCCAGCTCAGCAGGAAACAGGAATGGTGAGCAGTTCTTC. It yields the protein CASSAGNRNGEQFF.

This sequence joins TRBV25-1 and TRBJ2-3; the match to TRBD2 covers 9 bases. J was trimmed by 6 bases and V by 1 base; bases with no gene match: 17. Germline CDR1 MGHDK, CDR2 SYGVNS. The CDR3 length is 19 residues. The CDR3, as DNA: TGTGCCAGCAGTGAATTTGGAGGAGGGCGGCTAGCGGGGTGGGATACGCAGTATTTT. Translation: CASSEFGGGRLAGWDTQYF.

This clonotype showed up just a few times. The gene calls are TRBV6-1 and TRBJ1-2; 9 positions match TRBD1. Trimming at V came to 7 bases and at J to 2 bases, leaving 11 bases not matched to a gene. The CDR3 length is 16 residues. Germline CDR1 is MNHNS and CDR2 is SASEGT. DNA for the CDR3: TGTGCCAGCACGGGACAGGGACGCCTCGACAACTATGGCTACACCTTC. Protein product: CASTGQGRLDNYGYTF.

This clonotype was observed once. The gene calls are TRBV20-1 and TRBJ2-1, with D tentatively TRBD1 or TRBD2 (5 bases each). CDR3 length equals 12 residues. V lost 1 base, J lost 8 bases, and 9 bases lay in between. In germline, CDR1 is DFQATT, CDR2 SNEGSKA (reference sequence). The CDR3 reads CSARVGEYEQFF. The DNA of the CDR3 is TGCAGTGCTAGAGTGGGGGAGTATGAGCAGTTCTTC.

This chain connects TRBV4-3 to TRBJ1-4, with 9 bases that match TRBD1. The junction had 2 bases not matched to a gene; V was cut back by 0 bases and J by 6 bases. The CDR3 has 15 residues. Germline assignment: CDR1 LGHNA and CDR2 YSLEER. The chain's CDR3 is CASSQDTGGDEKLFF. As DNA, the CDR3 is TGCGCCAGCAGCCAAGACACAGGGGGCGATGAAAAACTGTTTTTT.

The chain is built from TRBV18 and TRBJ2-5, with D possibly matching TRBD1 (6 bases). Germline assignment: CDR1 KGHSH and CDR2 LQKENI. The CDR3 loop spans 17 amino acids. Trimming cost V 3 bases and J 5 bases, with 22 bases left between them. Here the CDR3 DNA reads TGTGCCAGCTCACCGGGGGCGTTGCGGGCATCTGCGGAGACCCAGTACTTC. It specifies CASSPGALRASAETQYF.

This clonotype showed up just a few times. The chain combines TRBV20-1 with TRBJ1-6, with 9 bases aligning to TRBD1. The CDR3 consists of 14 residues. From germline, CDR1 is DFQATT and CDR2 SNEGSKA (reference sequence). Losses at the gene ends were 4 bases for V and 7 bases for J; bases not matched to a gene: 5. CDR3 sequence reads: CSATGQGWNSPLHF. CDR3 in DNA: TGCAGTGCTACCGGACAGGGGTGGAATTCACCCCTCCACTTT.

This clonotype was counted a few times. The chain joins TRBV6-5 to TRBJ1-2; 8 nucleotides align to TRBD1. The V segment lost 5 bases and the J segment 5 bases; nucleotides outside the gene matches: 13. Germline V gene lookup returns CDR1 MNHEY and CDR2 SVGAGI. The CDR3 runs 16 residues. CDR3 DNA: TGTGCCAGCAGTCGGCAGGGGGCCGCGATATTTTATGGCTACACCTTC. Its translation is CASSRQGAAIFYGYTF.

This clonotype was seen only once. The rearrangement links TRBV4-2 to TRBJ2-3, with D perhaps matching TRBD1 or TRBD2 (7 bases each). Germline loops: CDR1 LGHNA, CDR2 YNFKEQ. Trimming took 0 bases from V and 1 from J, leaving 14 bases between them. This CDR3 comprises 17 residues. CDR3 in amino acids: CASSQDLAGGGTDTQYF. CDR3 in DNA: TGTGCCAGCAGCCAAGATCTGGCAGGGGGGGGCACAGATACGCAGTATTTT.

In its sample, this clonotype was seen many times. This rearrangement joins TRBV7-2 to TRBJ1-6; D ambiguous. V lost 6 bases and J lost 6, with 12 bases in between. The CDR3 extends over 14 amino acids. Germline V lookup: CDR1 SGHTA, CDR2 FQGNSA. The CDR3 loop reads CASRSGVGNSPLHF. CDR3 DNA: TGTGCCAGCAGGTCTGGGGTGGGTAATTCACCCCTCCACTTT.

The rearrangement joins TRBV6-5 to TRBJ2-3; either TRBD1 or TRBD2 may supply D (6 bases each). V was shortened by 4 bases and J by 5 bases, with 16 bases between the two germline ends. This CDR3 is 15 amino acids long. CDR1 and CDR2 (germline): MNHEY, SVGAGI. CDR3 nucleotide sequence: TGTGCCAGCAGTTCCTTCGGGGGCTCCGGAGATACGCAGTATTTT. It yields the protein CASSSFGGSGDTQYF.